This TCR beta chain was recovered during a study of blood T cell repertoires in COVID-19. Study at large: In each case, the material was cDNA or gDNA derived from T cells, B-cell-depleted T cells, or PBMCs.

Here immunoSEQ multiplex PCR was the method, and the copy in TCRdb shows in-frame clones only, minus some. The sample consists of approximately 200,000 clones, approximately 80% of them appearing once. Specimen: peripheral blood. The sequence was obtained from a woman of 80 years or more with acute or convalescent COVID-19.

Written as DNA, the CDR3 is TGTGCCTGGACCGTTACAAGAGAGGCAGAGGCTTTCTTT. Protein: CAWTVTREAEAFF. V usage is TRBV30 and J usage is TRBJ1-1; no clear D gene. CDR3 length equals 13 residues. Germline V gene data show CDR1 as GTSNPN and CDR2 as SVGIG (reference sequence). V was clipped by 4 bases and J by 11 bases, with 20 bases between them.